These 17 T cell receptor beta chains were sequenced from one sample in a study of blood T cell repertoires in COVID-19. The protocol was immunoSEQ multiplex PCR, while the TCRdb copy is restricted to in-frame clones and leaves out a portion. Of roughly 100,000 clones listed, roughly 90% are singletons. Sequenced: peripheral blood. Source of these receptors: a woman aged 60 to 75 with acute or convalescent COVID-19.

The chain carries TRBV7-8 and TRBJ1-5; 7 bases align to TRBD1. V shed 3 bases and J 0 bases; nucleotides not matched to a gene: 5. CDR1 and CDR2 (germline): SGHVS, FQNEAQ. There are 16 residues in the CDR3. CDR3: CASSLLTGVSNQPQHF. The CDR3 nucleotides read TGTGCCAGCAGCTTGCTAACAGGGGTTAGCAATCAGCCCCAGCATTTT. Using reference TRBV7-8 and TRBJ1-5 for the parts outside the CDR3, the full variable domain is GAGVSQSPRYKVAKRGQDVALRCDPISGHVSLFWYQQALGQGPEFLTYFQNEAQLDKSGLPSDRFFAERPEGSVSTLKIQRTQQEDSAVYLCASSLLTGVSNQPQHFGDGTRLSIL.

This rearrangement joins TRBV29-1 to TRBJ1-1; maybe TRBD1 (5 bases). Germline V gene data show CDR1 as SQVTM and CDR2 as ANQGSEA. This CDR3 is 14 amino acids long. V dropped 5 bases and J dropped 3 bases, with 16 bases sitting between them. The CDR3 reads CSVPQRQTDTEAFF. The CDR3 DNA is TGCAGCGTTCCTCAGCGACAGACGGACACTGAAGCTTTCTTT.

The rearrangement joins TRBV29-1 to TRBJ2-2; D might be TRBD2 (5 bases). The CDR3 length is 14 residues. Trimming shortened V by 2 bases and J by 5 bases, and 12 bases separated the two germline ends. From germline, CDR1 is SQVTM and CDR2 ANQGSEA. For the CDR3, the DNA is TGCAGCGTTGAAAGTAGTAGGGAGACCGGGGAGCTGTTTTTT. Translating it yields CSVESSRETGELFF.

The V gene is TRBV7-9, the J gene TRBJ1-3; D is unresolved. The V gene lost 1 base and the J gene lost 4 bases, with 11 bases spanning the gap. The germline CDR1 and CDR2 sequences are SEHNR and FQNEAQ (reference sequence). This CDR3 comprises 15 residues. For the CDR3, the DNA is TGTGCCAGCAGCTTAGGAGGGTCCATGGGAAACACCATATATTTT. Translation gives CASSLGGSMGNTIYF.

The CDR3 region is CASSQDGDTAFF. CDR3 nucleotide sequence: TGCGCCAGCAGCCAAGATGGGGACACGGCTTTCTTT. V gene TRBV4-1 combines with J gene TRBJ1-1, with D possibly matching TRBD1 (6 bases). Per the germline V gene, CDR1 is MGHRA and CDR2 is YSYEKL. The V gene lost 0 bases and the J gene lost 11 bases, with 10 bases spanning the gap. The CDR3 spans 12 residues.

This chain connects TRBV6-5 to TRBJ2-3; D might be TRBD2 (6 bases). Germline lookup yields CDR1 MNHEY and CDR2 SVGAGI. V lost 11 bases and J lost 2, with 17 bases in between. The CDR3 totals 14 residues. CDR3 in DNA: TGTGCCGCATCAAAGGCGGGGTACACAGATACGCAGTATTTT. This codes for CAASKAGYTDTQYF.

J is TRBJ2-1 and V is TRBV5-8; TRBD2 aligns across 12 bases. This CDR3 contains 15 residues. Trimming cost V 0 bases and J 8 bases; bases outside gene matches: 3. Germline V CDR1 and CDR2: SGHTS, YDEGEE. Here the CDR3 DNA reads TGTGCCAGCAGCTTGGGACTAGCGGGAGCTTATGAGCAGTTCTTC. It encodes CASSLGLAGAYEQFF.

The chain couples TRBV19 to TRBJ1-2, with D unresolved. V was clipped by 7 bases and J by 7 bases, with 10 bases between them. This CDR3 is 11 amino acids long. The germline CDR1 and CDR2 sequences are LNHDA and SQIVND (reference sequence). The CDR3 loop is CASTQTIGYTF. The CDR3 DNA follows: TGTGCCAGTACCCAGACAATTGGCTACACCTTC.

The V gene is TRBV18, the J gene TRBJ1-5; D is possibly TRBD1 (5 bases). CDR3 length: 14 residues. Germline V gene lookup returns CDR1 KGHSH and CDR2 LQKENI. The germline V and J ends were trimmed by 2 bases and 4 bases, with 9 bases remaining between them. CDR3 protein: CASSPMGGNQPQHF. DNA for the CDR3: TGTGCCAGCTCACCAATGGGGGGGAATCAGCCCCAGCATTTT.

This clone was seen a single time. The gene calls are TRBV29-1 and TRBJ1-1; tentatively, D is TRBD1 (6 bases). The CDR3 is 15 amino acids. V was clipped by 4 bases and J by 4 bases, with 19 bases between them. The germline V gene has CDR1 SQVTM and CDR2 ANQGSEA. The CDR3 DNA reads TGCAGCGTTGCCTTGCTGGGGGCTGCGAGCACTGAAGCTTTCTTT. Its translation is CSVALLGAASTEAFF.

This clone appeared once. The V and J genes are TRBV5-1 and TRBJ2-3; 8 bases line up with TRBD2. The CDR3 has 14 amino acids. Germline-derived CDR1 and CDR2 are SGHRS and YFSETQ. Germline trimming cut 5 bases from V and 5 bases from J; bases unmatched to any gene: 7. DNA for the CDR3: TGCGCCAGCAGAGCGGGAGAATATAGAGATACGCAGTATTTT. It encodes CASRAGEYRDTQYF. Variable domain in full (rest from reference TRBV5-1 and TRBJ2-3): KAGVTQTPRYLIKTRGQQVTLSCSPISGHRSVSWYQQTPGQGLQFLFEYFSETQRNKGNFPGRFSGRQFSNSRSEMNVSTLELGDSALYLCASRAGEYRDTQYFGPGTRLTVL.

V and J are TRBV6-5 and TRBJ1-2; D unclear. Germline V gene sequence: CDR1 MNHEY, CDR2 SVGAGI. The CDR3 sequence is 15 residues long. The V end lost 6 bases, the J end lost 3 bases, and 17 bases lay between the germline ends. The CDR3 region has the DNA TGTGCCAGCAGCGATGCCGGGGTGAGGGACTATGGCTACACCTTC. Residues: CASSDAGVRDYGYTF.

The rearrangement uses TRBV18 and TRBJ2-4, with D possibly being TRBD2 (7 bases). The CDR3 is made up of 13 amino acids. Trimming removed 6 bases at V and 5 bases at J, with 11 bases between. Germline V gives CDR1 KGHSH, CDR2 LQKENI. DNA for the CDR3: TGTGCCAGCTCCCGAGGGGGGGAAAACATTCAGTACTTC. It specifies CASSRGGENIQYF.

The chain combines TRBV4-2 with TRBJ2-7; TRBD2 matches at 12 bases. V lost 1 base and J lost 4; bases outside the gene matches: 11. The CDR3 is made up of 18 amino acids. The germline gives CDR1 LGHNA, CDR2 YNFKEQ. This CDR3 is CASSQVNPSSGRVYEQYF. CDR3 nucleotide sequence: TGTGCCAGCAGCCAAGTTAACCCCTCTAGCGGGAGGGTTTACGAGCAGTACTTC.

J is TRBJ1-4 and V is TRBV2; D call uncertain. Trimming cost V 5 bases and J 7 bases, with 11 bases left between them. Germline-derived CDR1 and CDR2 are SNHLY and FYNNEI. The CDR3 is made up of 13 amino acids. In DNA, the CDR3 is TGTGCCAGCAGTCAGGTCGTAGGTGAAAAACTGTTTTTT. It yields the protein CASSQVVGEKLFF.

The rearrangement joins TRBV5-1 to TRBJ1-2; no definite D call. Trimming stripped 2 bases from V and 4 bases from J, with 6 bases between. The CDR3 runs to 12 residues. CDR1 is SGHRS, CDR2 YFSETQ, per germline. For the CDR3, the DNA is TGCGCCAGCAGCTTCGAGGGCTATGGCTACACCTTC. It is translated as CASSFEGYGYTF.

On this clone itself: The same CDR3 arises from other DNA sequences in this sample as well. The rearrangement links TRBV28 to TRBJ1-1; perhaps TRBD1 as D (5 bases). The CDR3 runs to 15 residues. Trimming took 6 bases from V and 2 from J, leaving 16 bases between them. Germline CDR1 and CDR2: MDHEN and SYDVKM. The CDR3: CASSPSAGGNTEAFF. The CDR3 DNA reads TGTGCCAGCAGCCCCTCCGCCGGGGGTAACACTGAAGCTTTCTTT.